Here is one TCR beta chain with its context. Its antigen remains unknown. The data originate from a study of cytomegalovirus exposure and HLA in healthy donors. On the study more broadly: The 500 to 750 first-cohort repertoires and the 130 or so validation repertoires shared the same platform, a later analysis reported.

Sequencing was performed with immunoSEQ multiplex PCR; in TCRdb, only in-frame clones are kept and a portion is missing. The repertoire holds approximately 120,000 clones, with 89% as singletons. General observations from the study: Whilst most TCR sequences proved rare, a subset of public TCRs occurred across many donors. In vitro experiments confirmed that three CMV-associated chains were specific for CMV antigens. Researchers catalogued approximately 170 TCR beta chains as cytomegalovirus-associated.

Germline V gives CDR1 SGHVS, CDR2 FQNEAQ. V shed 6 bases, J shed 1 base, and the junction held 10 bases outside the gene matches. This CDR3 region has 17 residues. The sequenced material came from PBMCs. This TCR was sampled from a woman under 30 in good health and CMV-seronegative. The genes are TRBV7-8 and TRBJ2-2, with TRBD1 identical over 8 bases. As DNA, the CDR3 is TGTGCCAGCAGGTCCACCGGCGGGACAGGGAACACCGGGGAGCTGTTTTTT. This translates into CASRSTGGTGNTGELFF. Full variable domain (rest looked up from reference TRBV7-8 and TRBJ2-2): GAGVSQSPRYKVAKRGQDVALRCDPISGHVSLFWYQQALGQGPEFLTYFQNEAQLDKSGLPSDRFFAERPEGSVSTLKIQRTQQEDSAVYLCASRSTGGTGNTGELFFGEGSRLTVL.